This T cell receptor (beta chain) was captured by sequencing in a study of lymphopenia after photon versus proton radiotherapy. Overall study findings and caveats: Under photons, naive T cells and diversity fell while effector/memory populations rose. Post-nadir TCR diversity decline inversely tracked overall survival among those who died. After lymphocyte nadir, photon-treated repertoires showed oligoclonal expansion, especially CD8+ Temra.

The sample holds one count of this clone. Its antigen is as yet unknown. At one of its ends the junction is not consistent with the germline gene, which may arise from a read error. Using immunoSEQ multiplex PCR, the repertoire was profiled, and TCRdb retains in-frame clones only, with some absent. The sample contains about 45,000 clones, 65% to 90% of which appear only once. The V gene's germline CDR1 is SSHAT and CDR2 FNYEAQ (reference sequence). The CDR3 length is 15 residues. The genes are TRBV7-7 and TRBJ2-1; 9 bases fit TRBD2. The TCR originated in a middle-aged man with gastric cancer. The sample here was peripheral blood, taken from a patient treated with photon-based radiotherapy. CDR3 loop: CASSLEGGGAYEQFF. The DNA for the CDR3 is TGTGCTAGCAGCTTAGAGGGCGGGGGGGCCTACGAGCAGTTCTTC.